This TCR beta chain is drawn from a study of blood T cell repertoires in COVID-19. Sequencing was performed with immunoSEQ multiplex PCR; in TCRdb, only in-frame clones are kept and a portion is missing. Among approximately 170,000 clones listed, about 88% were seen once. Germline loops: CDR1 SGHRS, CDR2 YFSETQ. Trimming stripped 0 bases from V and 7 bases from J, with 13 bases between. The CDR3 has 15 amino acids. Recruits, aged roughly 18 to 90 years, lived in some 25 US areas. Material for sequencing was PBMCs or T cells enriched from blood (not recorded which). The chain employs TRBV5-1 and TRBJ2-2; D gene unclear. The receptor's source is a woman in her 30s who had recovered from COVID-19. The CDR3: CASSLEVTPHGELFF. The CDR3 nucleotides read TGCGCCAGCAGCTTGGAGGTGACTCCCCACGGGGAGCTGTTTTTT.